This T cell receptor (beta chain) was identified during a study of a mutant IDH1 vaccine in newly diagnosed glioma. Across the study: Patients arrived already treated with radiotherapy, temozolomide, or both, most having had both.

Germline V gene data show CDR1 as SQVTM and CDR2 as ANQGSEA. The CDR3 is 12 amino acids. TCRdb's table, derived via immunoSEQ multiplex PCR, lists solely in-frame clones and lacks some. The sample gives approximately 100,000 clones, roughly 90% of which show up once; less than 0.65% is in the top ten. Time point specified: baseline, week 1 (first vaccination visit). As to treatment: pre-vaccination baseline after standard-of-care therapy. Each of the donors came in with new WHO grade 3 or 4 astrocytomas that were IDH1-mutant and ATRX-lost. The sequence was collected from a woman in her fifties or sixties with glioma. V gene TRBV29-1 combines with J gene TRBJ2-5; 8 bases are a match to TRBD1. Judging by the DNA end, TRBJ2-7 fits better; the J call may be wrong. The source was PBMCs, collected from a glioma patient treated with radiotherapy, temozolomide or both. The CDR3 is CSVTGTGNEQYF. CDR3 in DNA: TGCAGCGTAACCGGGACAGGCAACGAGCAGTACTTC.